This entry features one T cell receptor (beta chain) sequence. The target antigen is unknown. The repertoire was sequenced with immunoSEQ multiplex PCR; TCRdb's copy has only in-frame clones and lacks some. The table includes 35,000 to 40,000 clones, approximately 76% detected once. The sample is drawn from a study of OX40 agonist ivuxolimab in advanced cancers. J gave up 7 bases and V 7 bases, and 11 bases lay outside the gene matches. The CDR3 runs 15 residues. Germline-derived CDR1 and CDR2 are MNHNS and SASEGT. Whole-study results and caveats: Which antigen the expanded peripheral T cells recognized is unknown. Expanded clones were, on average, more numerous among CD8+ T cells than CD4+. Partial responders at 0.1-3.0 mg/kg showed near-lowest clonal expansion.

This chain links TRBV6-1 with TRBJ2-3; TRBD2 aligns across 10 bases. The sample here was CD4+ or CD8+ T cells sorted from blood, taken in a trial of the OX40 agonist ivuxolimab. The clonotype was recovered from an adult with an advanced solid tumor such as melanoma, head and neck, liver or kidney cancer. In nucleotides, the CDR3 is TGTGCCAGCAAAGTAATAGCGGGAGGCCTGAATACGCAGTATTTT. It yields the protein CASKVIAGGLNTQYF.